A single sample gave rise to the 5 T cell receptor beta chains below, sequenced in a study of beta chain features in type 1 diabetes. Reverse transcription of all isolated RNA meant that expressed TCRB transcripts were sequenced. Profiled with immunoSEQ multiplex PCR; TCRdb holds only in-frame clones, not every one. In the table there are about 360,000 clones, about 12% of which are singletons. Sequenced: naive CD4+ T cells from blood. The receptors stem from a man between 18 and 35 years old in good health.

CDR3 protein: CASSLEGTHNQPQHF. CDR3 in DNA: TGTGCCAGCAGCTTAGAGGGGACACATAATCAGCCCCAGCATTTT. The chain couples TRBV7-8 to TRBJ1-5, with TRBD1 as a possible D gene (6 bases). CDR3 size: 15 residues. V lost 1 base, J lost 4 bases, and 11 bases lay in between. CDR1 and CDR2 from the germline V gene are SGHVS and FQNEAQ. The full variable domain, rest sourced from reference TRBV7-8 and TRBJ1-5, is GAGVSQSPRYKVAKRGQDVALRCDPISGHVSLFWYQQALGQGPEFLTYFQNEAQLDKSGLPSDRFFAERPEGSVSTLKIQRTQQEDSAVYLCASSLEGTHNQPQHFGDGTRLSIL.

The chain links TRBV7-9 to TRBJ1-2; 7 nucleotides align to TRBD1. The CDR3 is made up of 13 amino acids. V shed 5 bases and J 3 bases; nucleotides not matched to a gene: 3. Germline V gene sequence: CDR1 SEHNR, CDR2 FQNEAQ (reference sequence). The chain's CDR3 is CASSLGTDYGYTF. The CDR3 region has the DNA TGTGCCAGCAGCCTAGGGACAGACTATGGCTACACCTTC.

The rearrangement links TRBV18 to TRBJ2-5; D is possibly TRBD1 (6 bases). This CDR3 has 13 residues. V was clipped by 8 bases and J by 0 bases, with 10 bases between them. The V gene's germline CDR1 is KGHSH and CDR2 LQKENI. CDR3 region: CASGRQDQETQYF. The CDR3 coding sequence is TGTGCCAGCGGTCGACAGGACCAAGAGACCCAGTACTTC.

The rearrangement uses TRBV28 and TRBJ2-3; 10 positions match TRBD1. CDR3 length: 16 amino acids. The V gene end was trimmed by 5 bases and the J gene end by 0 bases; junction bases not matched to a gene: 5. CDR1 and CDR2 (germline): MDHEN, SYDVKM. The CDR3 here is CASSARQGASTDTQYF. The CDR3 DNA is TGTGCCAGCAGTGCCCGACAGGGGGCTAGCACAGATACGCAGTATTTT.

The V call is TRBV5-1, the J call TRBJ2-7; the D gene is possibly TRBD2 (7 bases). CDR1 is SGHRS, CDR2 YFSETQ, per germline. The CDR3 is made up of 14 amino acids. V was trimmed by 2 bases and J by 7 bases, leaving 16 bases between them. The CDR3 DNA reads TGCGCCAGCAGCTTCACGTCGGGGGGCAGAGAGCAGTACTTC. This sequence encodes CASSFTSGGREQYF. Supplemented by reference TRBV5-1 and TRBJ2-7, the full variable domain reads KAGVTQTPRYLIKTRGQQVTLSCSPISGHRSVSWYQQTPGQGLQFLFEYFSETQRNKGNFPGRFSGRQFSNSRSEMNVSTLELGDSALYLCASSFTSGGREQYFGPGTRLTVT.